These 21 T cell receptor beta chains share one sample of origin, sequenced in a study of T-cell reconstitution after alpha-beta-depleted transplantation in children. Unique molecular identifiers were incorporated during preparation of the TCRbeta library. TCRdb fed the PCR reads into MiXCR, producing one record per CDR3 protein. The sample has about 200,000 distinct CDR3 sequences; about 7% are singletons. The input for sequencing was PBMCs, taken before TCRalphabeta/CD19-depleted stem cell transplant. All receptors derive from a boy aged 2 to 9 with acute lymphoblastic leukemia, due to receive a stem cell transplant.

This clonotype was observed many times. The chain links TRBV6-5 to TRBJ2-7; D is undetermined. Germline V gene lookup returns CDR1 MNHEY and CDR2 SVGAGI. There are 12 residues in the CDR3. Deletions cut 5 bases from V and 5 bases from J, with 10 bases between. The CDR3 reads CASSRPSDEQYF. Written as DNA, the CDR3 is TGTGCCAGCAGTCGACCTTCGGACGAGCAGTACTTC.

This clonotype was counted many times. Relative to the germline gene, one junction end is altered; a read error may explain this. The chain links TRBV3-1 to TRBJ2-7, with TRBD1 matching 11 bases. Germline CDR1 reads LGHDT; CDR2 reads YNNKEL (reference sequence). The CDR3 spans 16 residues. The CDR3 nucleotides are TGTGCAAGCAGCAATGACCCGGGACAGGGGGCCTACGAGCAGTACTTC. This encodes CASSNDPGQGAYEQYF.

This clonotype was counted between two and nine times. CDR3 nucleotide sequence: TGCGCCAGCAGCCTTCGGGCTAGCGGGGGGTCAGATACGCAGTATTTT. It translates to CASSLRASGGSDTQYF. This chain uses TRBV4-3 with TRBJ2-3, with 11 nucleotides matching TRBD2. The length of the CDR3 is 16 residues. Germline values: CDR1 LGHNA, CDR2 YSLEER. With V trimmed by 4 bases and J by 4 bases, 7 bases remained unmatched.

The chain employs TRBV20-1 and TRBJ1-1, with D maybe TRBD1 (5 bases). This CDR3 region has 13 residues. Germline-derived CDR1 and CDR2 are DFQATT and SNEGSKA (reference sequence). The ends were cut back, 2 bases at V and 4 bases at J, with 11 bases in the middle. CDR3 nucleotides: TGCAGTGCTAGAAGGAGGGGAGGCACTGAAGCTTTCTTT. It specifies CSARRRGGTEAFF.

This clonotype was detected many times. The V gene is TRBV7-6, the J gene TRBJ2-7; D possibly matches TRBD1 or TRBD2 (5 bases each). The CDR3 is made up of 13 amino acids. Deletions cut 1 base from V and 7 bases from J, with 11 bases between. Germline loops: CDR1 SGHVS, CDR2 FNYEAQ. The CDR3: CASSLGGAEEQYF. The CDR3 bases are TGTGCCAGCAGCTTAGGAGGGGCGGAAGAGCAGTACTTC.

This clonotype occurred many times. This sequence joins TRBV27 and TRBJ2-7; D is uncertain. The CDR3 is 14 residues long. The germline V and J ends were trimmed by 0 bases and 0 bases, with 6 bases remaining between them. Looked up from germline, CDR1 is MNHEY and CDR2 is SMNVEV (reference sequence). CDR3 loop: CASSLSRLSYEQYF. In DNA, the CDR3 is TGTGCCAGCAGTTTATCGCGTCTCTCCTACGAGCAGTACTTC.

This clonotype was observed at least ten times. The rearrangement joins TRBV4-3 to TRBJ2-5, with 9 bases fitting TRBD1. Losses at the gene ends were 2 bases for V and 5 bases for J; bases not matched to a gene: 3. In germline, CDR1 is LGHNA, CDR2 YSLEER. The CDR3 length is 14 residues. CDR3 region: CASSQNRGHETQYF. For the CDR3, the DNA is TGCGCCAGCAGCCAAAACAGGGGGCACGAGACCCAGTACTTC.

There are many counts of this clonotype. The chain joins TRBV7-9 to TRBJ2-3; the D gene is possibly TRBD2 (5 bases). Germline-derived CDR1 and CDR2 are SEHNR and FQNEAQ (reference sequence). V dropped 5 bases and J dropped 1 base, with 16 bases sitting between them. The CDR3 sequence is 16 residues long. CDR3 DNA: TGTGCCAGCAGCGAAAACGGCGGGCGAGGCACAGATACGCAGTATTTT. This translates into CASSENGGRGTDTQYF.

This clonotype was seen at least ten times. The chain couples TRBV6-4 to TRBJ2-1; 12 bases fit TRBD2. CDR3 length: 15 residues. V trimming: 0 bases; J trimming: 6 bases; junction bases outside the gene matches: 0. Germline V CDR1 and CDR2: MRHNA, SNTAGT. The CDR3 nucleotides read TGTGCCAGCAGTGACTCGACTAGCGGGAGCAATGAGCAGTTCTTC. Protein: CASSDSTSGSNEQFF.

This clonotype appeared many times. The V call is TRBV6-2 or TRBV6-3, the J call TRBJ2-1; TRBD1 aligns across 9 bases. CDR1 is MNHEY and CDR2 is SVGEGT in the germline V gene. The V and J ends lost 5 bases and 5 bases, in that order; junction bases with no gene match: 7. The CDR3 runs to 15 residues. The CDR3, as DNA: TGTGCCAGCAGTCAGACAGGGGGAAAGAACAATGAGCAGTTCTTC. Protein: CASSQTGGKNNEQFF.

The sample holds many counts of this clonotype. CDR3 in DNA: TGTGCCAGCTCACCAGTTCGGCTAGCGGGACTTGGCCCTAGCACAGATACGCAGTATTTT. It codes for CASSPVRLAGLGPSTDTQYF. The genes are TRBV18 and TRBJ2-3; 9 nucleotides match TRBD2. CDR1 KGHSH and CDR2 LQKENI come from the germline V gene. This CDR3 contains 20 residues. Unmatched junction bases numbered 15, after V lost 2 bases and J lost 0 bases.

This clonotype was seen more than once but under ten times. The rearrangement joins TRBV7-6 to TRBJ2-1, with a tentative D call TRBD2 (6 bases). The CDR3 loop spans 14 amino acids. Germline V gene sequence: CDR1 SGHVS, CDR2 FNYEAQ. V lost 4 bases and J 5 bases, leaving 12 bases between the germline ends. CDR3 sequence: CASSSRAGNNEQFF. CDR3 sequence (DNA): TGTGCCAGCAGCTCTCGGGCGGGAAACAATGAGCAGTTCTTC.

In this sample, this clonotype turned up many times. V and J are TRBV29-1 and TRBJ1-1, with a possible D match to TRBD1 (6 bases). The V end lost 3 bases, the J end lost 4 bases, and 15 bases lay between the germline ends. The CDR3 length is 14 residues. Germline CDR1 SQVTM, CDR2 ANQGSEA. The CDR3 nucleotides are TGCAGCGTTGAGGCCAGGGGTCGGGGCACTGAAGCTTTCTTT. Translating it yields CSVEARGRGTEAFF.

This clonotype has only a few counts. This chain joins TRBV20-1 and TRBJ2-7, with 7 bases identical to TRBD1. Germline V gene sequence: CDR1 DFQATT, CDR2 SNEGSKA (reference sequence). Germline trimming cut 5 bases from V and 2 bases from J; bases unmatched to any gene: 9. The CDR3 extends over 14 amino acids. CDR3 in amino acids: CSASVRDSAYEQYF. The CDR3 region has the DNA TGCAGTGCTTCCGTTAGGGACAGTGCCTACGAGCAGTACTTC.

As to this clonotype: A much bigger clone sits one base away, suggesting this may be a read error. The J gene is TRBJ2-7, the V gene TRBV4-2; 8 bases are a match to TRBD1. Germline CDR1 LGHNA, CDR2 YNFKEQ. The CDR3 spans 14 residues. Here the CDR3 reads CAISPRDRLGEQYF. CDR3 nucleotides: TGTGCCATCAGCCCCAGGGACAGGCTGGGCGAGCAGTACTTC.

This clonotype was observed at least ten times. The chain has TRBV5-1 and TRBJ2-1, with D perhaps TRBD1 or TRBD2 (6 bases each). The germline V and J ends were trimmed by 4 bases and 5 bases, with 16 bases remaining between them. From germline, CDR1 is SGHRS and CDR2 YFSETQ. CDR3 length: 15 residues. The CDR3 reads CASSLGRGPNNEQFF. DNA of the CDR3: TGCGCCAGCAGCCTGGGTCGGGGGCCCAACAATGAGCAGTTCTTC.

This clonotype was recorded a few times. V and J are TRBV7-6 and TRBJ2-1; a weak D match, TRBD2 (5 bases). The CDR3 sequence is 15 residues long. V was pared by 3 bases and J by 5 bases, with 14 bases between. Germline V gene lookup returns CDR1 SGHVS and CDR2 FNYEAQ. CDR3 coding DNA: TGTGCCAGCAGCTTCCCCCATATGCGGGACAATGAGCAGTTCTTC. It is translated as CASSFPHMRDNEQFF.

This clonotype has ten or more counts. The chain uses TRBV12-3 or TRBV12-4 and TRBJ2-7; D assignment may be TRBD1 or TRBD2 (5 bases each). Trimming took off 5 bases at V and 3 bases at J, with 11 bases between the two ends. The CDR3 is 13 residues long. In DNA form, the CDR3 reads TGTGCCAGCAGTCAAATGGGGGACTACGAGCAGTACTTC. Its protein product is CASSQMGDYEQYF.

This clonotype was seen at least ten times. CDR3: CASSQDRLGSTDTQYF. CDR3 DNA sequence: TGTGCCAGCAGCCAAGATCGGCTAGGGAGCACAGATACGCAGTATTTT. This chain uses TRBV3-1 with TRBJ2-3; D gene ambiguous. Between the trimmed V and J ends, which lost 0 bases and 0 bases, there was a span of 10 bases. In germline, CDR1 is LGHDT, CDR2 YNNKEL (reference sequence). The CDR3 is made up of 16 amino acids.

The rearrangement uses TRBV7-9 and TRBJ1-3; TRBD1 aligns across 9 bases. The V segment lost 5 bases and the J segment 2 bases; nucleotides outside the gene matches: 10. In germline, CDR1 is SEHNR, CDR2 FQNEAQ (reference sequence). This CDR3 region has 17 residues. CDR3 residues: CASSNLGQGYTGNTIYF. The CDR3 DNA follows: TGTGCCAGCAGCAACCTGGGACAGGGCTATACTGGAAACACCATATATTTT.

The V gene is TRBV20-1, the J gene TRBJ2-1; no reliable D call. V was pared by 3 bases and J by 9 bases, with 12 bases between. This CDR3 spans 12 amino acids. Per the germline V gene, CDR1 is DFQATT and CDR2 is SNEGSKA (reference sequence). The CDR3 loop reads CSASLGLVEQFF. The CDR3 region has the DNA TGCAGTGCTAGCCTCGGCTTAGTTGAGCAGTTCTTC.